This T cell receptor (beta chain) stems from a study of blood T cell repertoires in COVID-19. This table comes from immunoSEQ multiplex PCR, and its TCRdb copy is limited to in-frame clones, with some not included. The sample lists about 130,000 clones, 81% occurring once. Sequenced material: peripheral blood. The receptor was isolated from a young man with COVID-19, enrolled during active disease.

For the CDR3, the DNA is TGTGCCAGCAGCGGTACAGGGAGAAGCAATCAGCCCCAGCATTTT. Its translation is CASSGTGRSNQPQHF. This sequence joins TRBV11-2 and TRBJ1-5; D perhaps matches TRBD1 (6 bases). The CDR3 runs to 15 residues. From germline, CDR1 is SGHAT and CDR2 FQNNGV. V shed 5 bases and J shed 1 base, with 12 bases lying between them.